There are a few counts of the clone carrying this T cell receptor (beta chain). Its antigen remains unidentified. This sample stems from a study of blood T cells in healthy people across ages. The CDR3 is 14 residues long. V gave up 5 bases and J gave up 7 bases; unmatched junction bases: 7. The germline V gene encodes CDR1 SEHNR and CDR2 FQNEAQ (reference sequence). The authors ran a second PCR of about 6 to 11 cycles using a sample-barcoded 5' primer and a J-beta primer mix. A tag from a template-switch adaptor with 12 random nucleotides marked each cDNA molecule. TCRdb called the 5' RACE reads again in MiXCR, with one record for every CDR3 protein. The table shows 780,000 or so distinct CDR3 sequences, with about 55% occurring only once. Findings and caveats of the study: Any changes in expanded clonotypes were possibly confounded, as donor CMV status remained unknown. More naive CD4+ cells and higher diversity were found in long-lived than in aged donors.

The chain recombines TRBV7-9 with TRBJ2-1, with 8 bases aligning to TRBD1. The sequence came from a man older than 75 in good health. The material sequenced was blood. The CDR3 reads CASSRDRGRNEQFF. CDR3 in DNA: TGTGCCAGCAGCCGAGACAGGGGACGGAATGAGCAGTTCTTC.